Each of the 27 T cell receptor beta chains below was sequenced from the same sample in a study of blood T cell repertoires in COVID-19. TCRdb's table, derived via immunoSEQ multiplex PCR, lists solely in-frame clones and lacks some. The data hold 70,000 or so clones, with more than 75% observed a single time. Sample: peripheral blood. The receptors were sampled from a woman over 75 with active or convalescent COVID-19.

This clone was detected only once. The chain combines TRBV6-6 with TRBJ2-1; D unresolved. CDR1 MNHNY and CDR2 SVGAGI come from the germline V gene (reference sequence). V lost 8 bases, J lost 2 bases, and 13 bases lay in between. This CDR3 has 14 amino acids. The CDR3 DNA is TGTGCCAGCCACAAATCCCTTGCCTACAATGAGCAGTTCTTC. Translation gives CASHKSLAYNEQFF.

The V call is TRBV5-6, the J call TRBJ1-6; D is perhaps TRBD1 (5 bases). The germline gives CDR1 SGHDT, CDR2 YYEEEE. This CDR3 spans 16 amino acids. Trimming pared 2 bases from V and 7 bases from J, leaving 16 bases between. Here the CDR3 reads CASSLRGGRGNSPLHF. For the CDR3, the DNA is TGTGCCAGCAGCTTAAGGGGAGGGCGCGGAAATTCACCCCTCCACTTT.

The chain uses TRBV7-2 and TRBJ2-3; 10 nucleotides match TRBD2. Per the germline V gene, CDR1 is SGHTA and CDR2 is FQGNSA. The V gene end was trimmed by 0 bases and the J gene end by 3 bases; junction bases not matched to a gene: 6. The CDR3 totals 17 residues. The CDR3 sequence is CASSLALSGGATDTQYF. The CDR3 coding sequence is TGTGCCAGCAGCTTAGCGCTCAGCGGGGGGGCGACAGATACGCAGTATTTT. Full variable domain (outside the CDR3, taken from reference TRBV7-2 and TRBJ2-3): GAGVSQSPSNKVTEKGKDVELRCDPISGHTALYWYRQSLGQGLEFLIYFQGNSAPDKSGLPSDRFSAERTGGSVSTLTIQRTQQEDSAVYLCASSLALSGGATDTQYFGPGTRLTVL.

V usage is TRBV7-9 and J usage is TRBJ1-5; TRBD1 agrees at 9 bases. The CDR3 has 17 amino acids. Trimming cost V 3 bases and J 2 bases; bases outside gene matches: 8. The germline V gene has CDR1 SEHNR and CDR2 FQNEAQ (reference sequence). In nucleotides, the CDR3 is TGTGCCAGCAGCTTGGGACAGGGAGGATTGGGCAATCAGCCCCAGCATTTT. Translated, it gives CASSLGQGGLGNQPQHF.

The gene calls are TRBV9 and TRBJ2-7; D may be TRBD1 (5 bases). CDR1 SGDLS and CDR2 YYNGEE come from the germline V gene. Trimming took 1 base from V and 6 from J, leaving 8 bases between them. The CDR3 is 12 residues long. The CDR3 reads CASSVQGGEQYF. The CDR3 DNA sequence: TGTGCCAGCAGCGTACAGGGTGGCGAGCAGTACTTC.

The J gene is TRBJ1-3, the V gene TRBV5-5, with D possibly matching TRBD1 (6 bases). V was trimmed by 3 bases and J by 7 bases, leaving 14 bases between them. Germline lookup yields CDR1 SGHKS and CDR2 YYEKEE (reference sequence). There are 14 residues in the CDR3. The CDR3 spells CASSWAGTSNTIYF. The DNA for the CDR3 is TGTGCCAGCAGCTGGGCCGGGACAAGTAACACCATATATTTT.

The chain recombines TRBV24-1 with TRBJ1-5; D remains unclear. The CDR3 runs to 10 residues. Per germline, CDR1 KGHDR and CDR2 SFDVKD. V lost 10 bases to trimming and J lost 7 bases, with 7 bases between them. CDR3 in amino acids: CATPGQPQHF. The CDR3 DNA follows: TGTGCCACTCCGGGACAGCCCCAGCATTTT.

Here the CDR3 DNA reads TGTGCCAGCAGCCAATACGAACAGGGGGGAAATTCACCCCTCCACTTT. Translated: CASSQYEQGGNSPLHF. The chain joins TRBV3-1 (or the pseudogene TRBV3-2) to TRBJ1-6, with TRBD1 matching over 8 bases. This CDR3 is built from 16 residues. Germline V gene lookup returns CDR1 LGHDT and CDR2 YNNKEL (reference sequence). V lost 2 bases and J lost 7; bases outside the gene matches: 7.

The genes are TRBV7-2 and TRBJ2-7; 7 bases are shared with TRBD1. V shed 1 base, J shed 1 base, and the junction held 7 bases outside the gene matches. The CDR3 is made up of 16 amino acids. Germline values: CDR1 SGHTA, CDR2 FQGNSA. CDR3 nucleotides: TGTGCCAGCAGCTTAGTGCCGGGACAGAGTTCCTACGAGCAGTACTTC. Translation gives CASSLVPGQSSYEQYF.

The J gene is TRBJ1-6, the V gene TRBV2; 8 bases fit TRBD1. CDR3 length: 13 amino acids. The J segment lost 9 bases and the V segment lost 8 bases, leaving 6 bases of the junction unmatched. CDR1 and CDR2 (germline): SNHLY, FYNNEI. CDR3 protein: CASGGQGGSPLHF. CDR3 coding DNA: TGTGCCAGCGGCGGACAGGGAGGTTCACCCCTCCACTTT.

This chain links TRBV28 with TRBJ2-1, with 12 bases that match TRBD2. CDR1 and CDR2 from the germline V gene are MDHEN and SYDVKM. Germline trimming cut 8 bases from V and 7 bases from J; bases unmatched to any gene: 12. The CDR3 length is 16 residues. The CDR3 DNA reads TGTGCCAGCCCCCCCCTGACTAGCGGGGGACAAAATGAGCAGTTCTTC. Amino acid sequence: CASPPLTSGGQNEQFF.

This CDR3 is CSASGGPNYGYTF. DNA of the CDR3: TGCAGCGCCTCAGGGGGCCCTAACTATGGCTACACCTTC. V is TRBV29-1 and J is TRBJ1-2, with 8 positions matching TRBD1. The germline CDR1 and CDR2 sequences are SQVTM and ANQGSEA. V trimming: 7 bases; J trimming: 0 bases; junction bases outside the gene matches: 4. The CDR3 is 13 amino acids.

The DNA for the CDR3 is TGCGCCAGCAGCTCCAGGACAGGGGATTACAATGAGCAGTTCTTC. Protein sequence: CASSSRTGDYNEQFF. This chain uses TRBV5-1 with TRBJ2-1; 9 positions match TRBD1. V gave up 3 bases and J gave up 4 bases; unmatched junction bases: 5. Germline assignment: CDR1 SGHRS and CDR2 YFSETQ. There are 15 residues in the CDR3. Full variable domain (missing parts from reference TRBV5-1 and TRBJ2-1): KAGVTQTPRYLIKTRGQQVTLSCSPISGHRSVSWYQQTPGQGLQFLFEYFSETQRNKGNFPGRFSGRQFSNSRSEMNVSTLELGDSALYLCASSSRTGDYNEQFFGPGTRLTVL.

This clone showed up just once. The chain couples TRBV7-2 to TRBJ2-3, with a possible D match to TRBD1 (5 bases). The CDR3 totals 15 residues. Per germline, CDR1 SGHTA and CDR2 FQGNSA. Trimming removed 1 base at V and 6 bases at J, with 14 bases between. In nucleotides, the CDR3 is TGTGCCAGCAGCTTAGTGGGGCGAAAGGGGGATACGCAGTATTTT. Protein sequence: CASSLVGRKGDTQYF. The whole variable domain, filled in from reference TRBV7-2 and TRBJ2-3, reads GAGVSQSPSNKVTEKGKDVELRCDPISGHTALYWYRQSLGQGLEFLIYFQGNSAPDKSGLPSDRFSAERTGGSVSTLTIQRTQQEDSAVYLCASSLVGRKGDTQYFGPGTRLTVL.

This chain links TRBV4-1 with TRBJ1-5; the D is unclear. The CDR3 has 16 residues. CDR1 and CDR2 (germline): MGHRA, YSYEKL. V lost 0 bases and J lost 3, with 12 bases in between. This CDR3 reads CASSQDRVVTNQPQHF. CDR3 in DNA: TGCGCCAGCAGCCAAGATCGAGTGGTTACCAATCAGCCCCAGCATTTT.

The chain employs TRBV19 and TRBJ1-2, with D uncertain. The CDR3 spans 13 residues. Germline CDR1 LNHDA, CDR2 SQIVND (reference sequence). V lost 4 bases and J 8 bases, leaving 14 bases between the germline ends. CDR3 DNA: TGTGCCAGTAGTAAAGTGTTGTCGGGGGGCTACACCTTC. Amino acids: CASSKVLSGGYTF.

This sequence joins TRBV10-3 and TRBJ1-2; 8 nucleotides align to TRBD1. V shed 3 bases, J shed 7 bases, and the junction held 4 bases outside the gene matches. Per the germline V gene, CDR1 is ENHRY and CDR2 is SYGVKD. The CDR3 loop spans 13 amino acids. Here the CDR3 DNA reads TGTGCCATCAGTGAACCAGGGGGCGGTGGCTACACCTTC. As protein: CAISEPGGGGYTF.

The chain is built from TRBV15 and TRBJ1-2, with 7 nucleotides matching TRBD1. The J segment lost 0 bases and the V segment lost 1 base, leaving 2 bases of the junction unmatched. From germline, CDR1 is LNHNV and CDR2 YYDKDF (reference sequence). There are 15 residues in the CDR3. Written as DNA, the CDR3 is TGTGCCACCAGCAGAGGGACAGGAGCTAACTATGGCTACACCTTC. Its protein is CATSRGTGANYGYTF.

For this clone: The junction departs from the called germline gene at one end, perhaps through a read error. The chain is built from TRBV2 and TRBJ1-2; TRBD1 aligns across 12 bases. The CDR3 totals 12 residues. Germline V CDR1 and CDR2: SNHLY, FYNNEI. CDR3 sequence: CANETGTGGPYF. The CDR3 nucleotides are TGTGCCAACGAGACCGGGACAGGGGGCCCTTACTTC.

The chain combines TRBV19 with TRBJ2-5; D possibly corresponds to TRBD2 (6 bases). The CDR3 extends over 16 amino acids. The germline V gene encodes CDR1 LNHDA and CDR2 SQIVND (reference sequence). Trimming cost V 2 bases and J 2 bases, with 15 bases left between them. The CDR3 here is CASSINRREPQETQYF. The DNA for the CDR3 is TGTGCCAGTAGTATAAACCGTCGGGAGCCGCAAGAGACCCAGTACTTC. The whole variable domain, remainder taken from reference TRBV19 and TRBJ2-5, is DGGITQSPKYLFRKEGQNVTLSCEQNLNHDAMYWYRQDPGQGLRLIYYSQIVNDFQKGDIAEGYSVSREKKESFPLTVTSAQKNPTAFYLCASSINRREPQETQYFGPGTRLLVL.

The chain couples TRBV28 to TRBJ1-1; D is perhaps TRBD1 (5 bases). V lost 3 bases and J lost 1, with 12 bases in between. The CDR3 sequence is 15 residues long. CDR1 is MDHEN, CDR2 SYDVKM, per germline. The CDR3 here is CASSFMGQANTEAFF. Here the CDR3 DNA reads TGTGCCAGCAGTTTTATGGGGCAAGCGAACACTGAAGCTTTCTTT.

This clone was seen more than once but under ten times. The V and J genes are TRBV2 and TRBJ2-7; D is undetermined. V lost 5 bases and J lost 2, with 10 bases in between. From germline, CDR1 is SNHLY and CDR2 FYNNEI. CDR3 length: 13 residues. The CDR3 DNA follows: TGTGCCAGCAGTCCCTTTCTCCCCTACGAGCAGTACTTC. Protein product: CASSPFLPYEQYF.

The V gene is TRBV9, the J gene TRBJ2-3; the match to TRBD1 covers 10 bases. Germline V gives CDR1 SGDLS, CDR2 YYNGEE. The J segment lost 1 base and the V segment lost 2 bases, leaving 4 bases of the junction unmatched. CDR3 length equals 16 residues. The DNA of the CDR3 is TGTGCCAGCAGCGTCCGCGGGACAGGGGGCACAGATACGCAGTATTTT. Amino acids: CASSVRGTGGTDTQYF.

V is TRBV6-5 and J is TRBJ2-6; D uncertain. V was shortened by 10 bases and J by 0 bases, with 10 bases between the two germline ends. Germline CDR1 MNHEY, CDR2 SVGAGI. The length of the CDR3 is 14 residues. The CDR3 region has the DNA TGTGCCATCCCCCTACTCTCTGGGGCCAACGTCCTGACTTTC. This translates into CAIPLLSGANVLTF.

J is TRBJ1-1 and V is TRBV9; maybe TRBD1 (5 bases). Germline V gene sequence: CDR1 SGDLS, CDR2 YYNGEE. Trimming left V 4 bases short and J 7 bases short, with 20 bases between. The CDR3 spans 15 residues. For the CDR3, the DNA is TGTGCCAGCAGCACAGGCAGCTTTTTGATAAGTGAAGCTTTCTTT. It specifies CASSTGSFLISEAFF.

The CDR3 region is CASSGGADTQYF. CDR3 coding DNA: TGTGCCAGCAGTGGGGGGGCAGATACGCAGTATTTT. The gene calls are TRBV2 and TRBJ2-3; D might be TRBD2 (6 bases). The germline V and J ends were trimmed by 4 bases and 4 bases, with 6 bases remaining between them. The CDR3 sequence is 12 residues long. Germline V lookup: CDR1 SNHLY, CDR2 FYNNEI.

This clone was seen more than once but under ten times. The chain recombines TRBV2 with TRBJ2-1, with D perhaps matching TRBD2 (6 bases). Germline loops: CDR1 SNHLY, CDR2 FYNNEI. There are 17 residues in the CDR3. The ends were cut back, 5 bases at V and 3 bases at J, with 20 bases in the middle. CDR3 nucleotide sequence: TGTGCCAGCAGTCCAATCGACGCCACCGGGGGCTACAATGAGCAGTTCTTC. Its protein is CASSPIDATGGYNEQFF. The complete variable domain, with remaining parts taken from reference TRBV2 and TRBJ2-1, reads EPEVTQTPSHQVTQMGQEVILRCVPISNHLYFYWYRQILGQKVEFLVSFYNNEISEKSEIFDDQFSVERPDGSNFTLKIRSTKLEDSAMYFCASSPIDATGGYNEQFFGPGTRLTVL.